This T cell receptor (beta chain) was identified in a study of blood T cell repertoires in COVID-19. In the study overall: Sources were T cells, B-cell-depleted T cells, or PBMCs; the material itself was cDNA or gDNA.

Clones were sequenced by immunoSEQ multiplex PCR, and TCRdb holds only the in-frame ones, with some missing. The sample includes about 430,000 clones, about 88% seen only once; the top ten take approximately 1.5%. The germline V and J ends were trimmed by 2 bases and 4 bases, with 15 bases remaining between them. The CDR3 runs 16 residues. Germline loops: CDR1 WSHSY, CDR2 SAAADI. Clinical histories supplied by participants themselves formed the basis of cohort assignment. Contact with a PCR-confirmed or clinician-diagnosed COVID-19 case occurred within 2 weeks of entry. The gene calls are TRBV10-2 and TRBJ1-3, with TRBD1 as a possible D gene (5 bases). Sequences were obtained from PBMCs or T cells enriched from blood (not recorded which). The clonotype originates from a woman younger than 30 who had been exposed to COVID-19. In DNA, the CDR3 is TGCGCCAGCAGTGAGGACAGCCGGCTTCAAGGAAACACCATATATTTT. Translated, it gives CASSEDSRLQGNTIYF.